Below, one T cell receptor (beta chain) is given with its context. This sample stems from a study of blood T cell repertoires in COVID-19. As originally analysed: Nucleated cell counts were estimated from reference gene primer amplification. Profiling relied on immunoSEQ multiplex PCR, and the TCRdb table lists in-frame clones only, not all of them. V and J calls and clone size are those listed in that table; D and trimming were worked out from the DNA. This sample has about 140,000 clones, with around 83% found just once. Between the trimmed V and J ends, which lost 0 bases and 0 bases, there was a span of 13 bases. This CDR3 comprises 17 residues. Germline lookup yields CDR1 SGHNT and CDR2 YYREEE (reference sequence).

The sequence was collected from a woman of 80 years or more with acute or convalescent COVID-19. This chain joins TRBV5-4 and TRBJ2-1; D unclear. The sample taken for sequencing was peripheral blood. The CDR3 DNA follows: TGTGCCAGCAGCTTGGATGGCGGCTTTCTCTCCTACAATGAGCAGTTCTTC. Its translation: CASSLDGGFLSYNEQFF.